This T cell receptor (beta chain) was recovered during a study of spatial heterogeneity in lung cancer. Study-level points and caveats: Tumor mutation count correlated with how many alpha and beta TCRs expanded intratumorally.

Each CDR3 protein is one row after TCRdb ran MiXCR on the 5' RACE reads. The sample includes around 95,000 distinct CDR3 sequences, 4.4% of them seen just once. Described time point: sample taken at primary tumor resection. Frozen PBMC, nontumor lung or tumor provided whole RNA, which was sequenced unsorted. The table lists this clonotype with many counts. Antigen unknown. V shed 3 bases and J shed 7 bases, with 8 bases lying between them. CDR3 length: 11 amino acids. The V gene's germline CDR1 is SGHDT and CDR2 YYEEEE. The chain carries TRBV5-6 and TRBJ2-7; D is ambiguous. The sample consisted of lung tumor tissue, taken at surgery. The TCR sequence derives from a male donor with early-stage non-small cell lung cancer. CDR3 nucleotide sequence: TGTGCCAGCAGCTCTCTCGTGGAGCAGTACTTC. It translates to CASSSLVEQYF.